This is a list of T cell receptor beta chains from one sample in a study of PD-1 blockade in classical Hodgkin lymphoma. Here immunoSEQ multiplex PCR was the method, and the copy in TCRdb shows in-frame clones only, minus some. The sample records roughly 20,000 clones, around 85% being singletons. Specimen: peripheral blood mononuclear cells (PBMCs), collected at baseline. The receptors originated from a human donor with classical Hodgkin lymphoma. The CDR3 runs from the conserved cysteine through the conserved F or W. A D gene is named only where the DNA matches it firmly. A row's size may be missing; if present it is once, few, many or a size class.

TRBD1,TRBJ1-1,NA,TRBV4-3,14,TGCGCCAGCAGCCAAGACACAGGGGACACTGAAGCTTTCTTT,CASSQDTGDTEAFF
TRBD1,TRBJ2-7,NA,TRBV7-2,14,TGTGCCAGCAGCATAACAGGGGGCGGCTACGAGCAGTACTTC,CASSITGGGYEQYF
TRBD2,TRBJ2-5,NA,TRBV4-3,16,TGCGCCAGCAGCCGGGGACTAGGGGGAAGTGGGGAGACCCAGTACTTC,CASSRGLGGSGETQYF
TRBD1,TRBJ1-3,NA,TRBV19,16,TGTGCCAGTAAGTTACAGGGGGAGTCGGCTGGAAACACCATATATTTT,CASKLQGESAGNTIYF
NA,TRBJ2-3,once,TRBV6-1,14,TGTGCCAGCAGGTCTCGGGGTTTGAGAGATACGCAGTATTTT,CASRSRGLRDTQYF
NA,TRBJ1-1,few,TRBV4-2,19,TGTGCCAGCAGCCAAGTCCAAGAGGGAATTCCGGGATGGAACACTGAAGCTTTCTTT,CASSQVQEGIPGWNTEAFF
NA,TRBJ2-7,NA,TRBV7-3,14,TGTGCCAGCAGCCCAGGGCAGGGTCCCTACGAGCAGTACTTC,CASSPGQGPYEQYF
NA,TRBJ1-1,NA,TRBV25-1,11,TGTGCCAGCAGTGGGGGGGGGAACGCTTTCTTT,CASSGGGNAFF
NA,TRBJ1-5,few,TRBV11-2,14,TGTGCCAGCAGCTTCATGGGTGGCAATCAGCCCCAGCATTTT,CASSFMGGNQPQHF
NA,TRBJ2-7,NA,TRBV18,15,TGTGCCAGCTCACCAGGGGCCAGGGAGGCCTGCGAGCAGTACTTC,CASSPGAREACEQYF
NA,TRBJ1-1,few,TRBV4-2,14,TGTGCCAGCAGCCAAGATTTTTCGAACACTGAAGCTTTCTTT,CASSQDFSNTEAFF
TRBD1,TRBJ1-1,NA,TRBV28,13,TGTGCCAGCAGCCGGGACAGGAACACTGAAGCTTTCTTT,CASSRDRNTEAFF
NA,TRBJ1-5,NA,TRBV7-2,14,TGTGCCAGCAGCCCCCCGGGTAGCAATCAGCCCCAGCATTTT,CASSPPGSNQPQHF
NA,TRBJ1-6,NA,TRBV2,14,TGTGCCAGCAGTGTAAACTCCTATAATTCACCCCTCCACTTT,CASSVNSYNSPLHF
NA,TRBJ1-2,NA,TRBV30,13,TGTGCCTGGAGGCCGGAGGGCAGCTATGGCTACACCTTC,CAWRPEGSYGYTF
NA,TRBJ2-2,NA,TRBV28,17,TGTGCCAGCAGTTCCCTCCATAGGCGGGAGAACACCGGGGAGCTGTTTTTT,CASSSLHRRENTGELFF
TRBD2,TRBJ2-2,NA,TRBV7-2,15,TGTGCCAGCAGCTTTGGGGCGGGGGGTCCGGAGGAGCTGTTTTTT,CASSFGAGGPEELFF
NA,TRBJ2-4,NA,TRBV5-6,15,TGTGCCAGCAGCTTGCTGACAGTAGCCAAAAACATTCAGTACTTC,CASSLLTVAKNIQYF
NA,TRBJ2-7,NA,TRBV7-2,12,TGTGCCAGCAGCTGGACAGAGTACGAGCAGTACTTC,CASSWTEYEQYF
NA,TRBJ1-2,NA,TRBV19,17,TGTGCCAGTAGTCCATGGACTTTCTCCACTTCTAACTATGGCTACACCTTC,CASSPWTFSTSNYGYTF
TRBD1,TRBJ2-7,NA,TRBV5-1,15,TGCGCCAGCAGCTGGGGGACAGGGAGCTCCTACGAGCAGTACTTC,CASSWGTGSSYEQYF
NA,TRBJ2-3,NA,TRBV7-3,13,TGTGCCAGCAGCCGGCTGAACACAGATACGCAGTATTTT,CASSRLNTDTQYF
TRBD1,TRBJ2-7,NA,TRBV5-5,14,TGTGCCAGCAGCTGGGGACAGACTGTCGGAGAGCAGTACTTC,CASSWGQTVGEQYF
TRBD2,TRBJ2-3,NA,TRBV2,20,TGTGCCAGCAGTGACATATACGGACTAGCGGGGTCCCCTAGCACAGATACGCAGTATTTT,CASSDIYGLAGSPSTDTQYF
NA,TRBJ1-1,NA,TRBV28,14,TGTGCCAGCAGTCCGACAGGCTTGAACACTGAAGCTTTCTTT,CASSPTGLNTEAFF
TRBD2,TRBJ2-1,once,TRBV7-9,16,TGTGCCAGCAGCAAGACTAGCGGGGGGAGCAACAATGAGCAGTTCTTC,CASSKTSGGSNNEQFF
TRBD1,TRBJ2-2,NA,TRBV19,16,TGTGCCAGTTCCCGGGACAGGGGGCCTTACACCGGGGAGCTGTTTTTT,CASSRDRGPYTGELFF
TRBD2,TRBJ2-2,once,TRBV11-3,16,TGTGCCAGCAGCTACCTAGCGGGGGGGCCCGGCGGGGAGCTGTTTTTT,CASSYLAGGPGGELFF
NA,TRBJ1-5,NA,TRBV15,15,TGTGCCACCAGCAGACCCGACAGCCACAATCAGCCCCAGCATTTT,CATSRPDSHNQPQHF
TRBD1,TRBJ1-1,few,TRBV28,12,TGTGCCAGCAGTTCCCGGACAGGGAAAGCTTTCTTT,CASSSRTGKAFF
TRBD1,TRBJ2-3,NA,TRBV7-9,14,TGTGCCAGCAGCTTAGGACAACAGGGGCCTACGCAGTATTTT,CASSLGQQGPTQYF
TRBD1,TRBJ1-6,NA,TRBV5-5,15,TGTGCCAGCAGCTTGGCCCCGGGACAGGATTCACCCCTCCACTTT,CASSLAPGQDSPLHF
TRBD1,TRBJ2-3,NA,TRBV5-4,17,TGTGCCAGCAGCTTGCTGGGGACAGGGACACTCACAGATACGCAGTATTTT,CASSLLGTGTLTDTQYF
NA,TRBJ2-5,NA,TRBV27,15,TGTGCCAGCAGTTTGGGCCCCTGGGCCCAAGAGACCCAGTACTTC,CASSLGPWAQETQYF
TRBD1,TRBJ1-2,NA,TRBV11-2,15,TGTGCCAGCAGCTTAGAATTTGGGACAGGGAGGGGCTACACCTTC,CASSLEFGTGRGYTF
TRBD1,TRBJ1-2,NA,TRBV4-3,17,TGCGCCAGCAGCCAACAACGCGGGGGACAGGGGGCGCTTGGCTACACCTTC,CASSQQRGGQGALGYTF
NA,TRBJ1-2,NA,TRBV19,14,TGTGCCAGTAGCCGAGGGACCACAGACTATGGCTACACCTTC,CASSRGTTDYGYTF
NA,TRBJ1-4,NA,TRBV28,13,TGTGCCAGCAGAACAGGGTTTCATGAAAAACTGTTTTTT,CASRTGFHEKLFF